This T cell receptor beta chain was sequenced during a study of OX40 agonist ivuxolimab in advanced cancers. Whole-study context: Hepatocellular carcinoma, melanoma, renal cell or head and neck cancer affected the dose-escalation patients. Under the entry rules, prior anti-PD-1, anti-PD-L1 or anti-CTLA-4 therapy was allowed, and around 36% had some. Three patients got partial responses; one had hepatocellular carcinoma and two had cutaneous melanoma. Notes on the study in general: CD4+ and CD8+ blood T cells expanded clonally by week 6 at 0.1 to 3.0 mg/kg.

As concerns this clone: Its specificity is not known.

Libraries were prepared by immunoSEQ multiplex PCR; TCRdb keeps only in-frame clonotypes and omits some of them. The repertoire holds some 100,000 clones, with around 90% as singletons. The germline gives CDR1 SGHTA, CDR2 FQGNSA. There are 16 residues in the CDR3. Trimming shortened V by 5 bases and J by 4 bases, and 18 bases separated the two germline ends. The sequence was collected from an adult with an advanced solid tumor such as melanoma, head and neck, liver or kidney cancer. The sequences come from CD4+ or CD8+ T cells sorted from blood, collected in a trial of the OX40 agonist ivuxolimab. The chain carries TRBV7-2 and TRBJ2-1, with TRBD1 as a possible D gene (5 bases). CDR3 region: CASSPNGQTGYNEQFF. For the CDR3, the DNA is TGTGCCAGCAGCCCAAACGGGCAAACAGGATACAATGAGCAGTTCTTC. The full variable domain, its missing parts supplied by reference TRBV7-2 and TRBJ2-1, is GAGVSQSPSNKVTEKGKDVELRCDPISGHTALYWYRQSLGQGLEFLIYFQGNSAPDKSGLPSDRFSAERTGGSVSTLTIQRTQQEDSAVYLCASSPNGQTGYNEQFFGPGTRLTVL.